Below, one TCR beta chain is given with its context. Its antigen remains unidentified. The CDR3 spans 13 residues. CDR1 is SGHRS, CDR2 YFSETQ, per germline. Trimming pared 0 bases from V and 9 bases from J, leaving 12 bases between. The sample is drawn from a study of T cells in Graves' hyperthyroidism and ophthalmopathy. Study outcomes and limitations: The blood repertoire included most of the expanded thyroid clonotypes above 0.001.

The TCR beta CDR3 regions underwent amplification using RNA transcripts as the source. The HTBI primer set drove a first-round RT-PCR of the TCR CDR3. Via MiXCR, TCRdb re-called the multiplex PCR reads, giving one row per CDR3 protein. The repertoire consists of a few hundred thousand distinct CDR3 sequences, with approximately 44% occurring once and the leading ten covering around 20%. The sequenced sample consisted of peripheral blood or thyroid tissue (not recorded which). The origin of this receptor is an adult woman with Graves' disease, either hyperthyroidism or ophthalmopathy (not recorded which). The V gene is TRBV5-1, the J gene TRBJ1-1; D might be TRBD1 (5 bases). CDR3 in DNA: TGCGCCAGCAGCTTGGGCGATCAGGGTAAAGCTTTCTTT. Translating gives CASSLGDQGKAFF.